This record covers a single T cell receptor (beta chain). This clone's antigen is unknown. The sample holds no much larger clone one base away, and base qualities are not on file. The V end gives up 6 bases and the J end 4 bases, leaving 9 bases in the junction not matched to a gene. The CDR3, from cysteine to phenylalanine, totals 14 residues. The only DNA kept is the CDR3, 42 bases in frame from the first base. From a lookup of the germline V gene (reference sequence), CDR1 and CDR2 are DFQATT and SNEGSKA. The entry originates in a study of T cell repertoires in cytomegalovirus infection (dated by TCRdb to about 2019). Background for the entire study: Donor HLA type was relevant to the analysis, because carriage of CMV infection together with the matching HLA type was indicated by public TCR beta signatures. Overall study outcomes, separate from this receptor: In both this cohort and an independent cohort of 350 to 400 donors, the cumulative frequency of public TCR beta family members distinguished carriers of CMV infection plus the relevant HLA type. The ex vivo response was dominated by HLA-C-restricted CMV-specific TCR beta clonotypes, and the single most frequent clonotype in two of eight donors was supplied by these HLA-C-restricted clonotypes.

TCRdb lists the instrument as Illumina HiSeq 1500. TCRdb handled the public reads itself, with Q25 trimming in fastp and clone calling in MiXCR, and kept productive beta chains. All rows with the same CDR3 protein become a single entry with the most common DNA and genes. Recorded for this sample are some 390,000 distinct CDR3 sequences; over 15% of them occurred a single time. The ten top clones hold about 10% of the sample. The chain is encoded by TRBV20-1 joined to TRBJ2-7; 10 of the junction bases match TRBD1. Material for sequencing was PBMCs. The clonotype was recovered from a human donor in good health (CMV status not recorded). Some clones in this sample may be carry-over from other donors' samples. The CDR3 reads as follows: CSAAGTGVLYEQYF. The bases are TGCAGTGCCGCCGGGACAGGGGTGTTGTACGAGCAGTACTTC.